Below, 4 T cell receptor beta chains from the same sample are listed, as sequenced in a study of cytomegalovirus exposure and HLA in healthy donors (dated 2017 in TCRdb). Preparation of the library involved the immunoSEQ multiplex PCR assay. TCRdb limited this immuneACCESS table to in-frame rearrangements with V and J called. A share of clones is missing; checked studies link under half to unresolved V genes, and the rest is unexplained. The sample table lists over 100,000 clones, approximately 87% of them with a count of one. The ten most abundant clones make up under 6.5% of the sample. Sequencing was carried out using PBMCs. Source of these receptors: a woman between 18 and 29 years old in good health and CMV-seropositive.

In DNA form, the CDR3 reads TGTGCCAGCACTTCCGTGAACGGGAGGGGTAGTGAAAAACTGTTTTTT. Translating gives CASTSVNGRGSEKLFF. The chain recombines TRBV5-6 with TRBJ1-4; maybe TRBD1 (5 bases). The germline CDR1 and CDR2 sequences are SGHDT and YYEEEE. The V and J ends lost 6 bases and 7 bases respectively, with 22 bases between them. This CDR3 has 16 residues.

The rearrangement links TRBV5-1 to TRBJ1-4, with 9 positions matching TRBD1. CDR1 and CDR2 from the germline V gene are SGHRS and YFSETQ. The CDR3 is 15 residues long. V dropped 3 bases and J dropped 10; count of bases not matched to a gene: 10. This CDR3 is CASSSETGGVRKLFF. DNA for the CDR3: TGCGCCAGCAGCTCAGAGACAGGGGGAGTTAGAAAACTGTTTTTT.

As regards this clone: A single base is all that separates this from a far larger clone, so a read error is likely. Other DNA sequences in this specimen translate into the identical CDR3. The chain uses TRBV19 and TRBJ1-1; D is unclear. The germline V gene has CDR1 LNHDA and CDR2 SQIVND (reference sequence). The CDR3 is 13 amino acids. V was pared by 2 bases and J by 0 bases, with 4 bases between. The CDR3 coding sequence is TGTGCCAGTAGTATAACGGTGAACACTGAAGCTTTCTTT. Amino acid sequence: CASSITVNTEAFF. The full variable domain, its missing parts supplied by reference TRBV19 and TRBJ1-1, is DGGITQSPKYLFRKEGQNVTLSCEQNLNHDAMYWYRQDPGQGLRLIYYSQIVNDFQKGDIAEGYSVSREKKESFPLTVTSAQKNPTAFYLCASSITVNTEAFFGQGTRLTVV.

This sequence joins TRBV6-1 and TRBJ2-2; a weak D match, TRBD2 (6 bases). Trimming removed 2 bases at V and 5 bases at J, with 18 bases between. The CDR3 contains 17 residues. The germline gives CDR1 MNHNS, CDR2 SASEGT. The CDR3 DNA follows: TGTGCCAGCAGTGAAAAGTTGGGGGGTCTCACGACCGGGGAGCTGTTTTTT. Residues: CASSEKLGGLTTGELFF.